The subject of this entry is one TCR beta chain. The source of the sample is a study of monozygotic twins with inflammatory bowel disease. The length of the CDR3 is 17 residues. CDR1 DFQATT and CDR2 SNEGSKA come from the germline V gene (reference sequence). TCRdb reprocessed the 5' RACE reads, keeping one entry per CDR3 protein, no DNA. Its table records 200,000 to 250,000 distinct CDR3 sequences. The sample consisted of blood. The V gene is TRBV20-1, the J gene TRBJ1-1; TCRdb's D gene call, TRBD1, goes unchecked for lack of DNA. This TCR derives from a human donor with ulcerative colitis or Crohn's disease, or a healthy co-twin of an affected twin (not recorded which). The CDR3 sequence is CSADIVRANRMNTEAFF.